In its sample, the clone carrying this TCR beta chain was seen a few times. Its antigen is unidentified. This sequence may be a read error, since a much larger clone differs from it by one base. The data are from a study of T cells in Graves' hyperthyroidism and ophthalmopathy. Study background: Before treatment of any kind, peripheral blood was taken at initial diagnosis.

Patients showing uncontrolled infection, other autoimmune disease, pregnancy or lactation were ineligible. Regarding the study as a whole: Ophthalmopathy, as predicted by the model, came a median roughly 6.5 months after the prediction.

TCR beta CDR3 regions were amplified from RNA transcripts. The HTBI primer set served for first-round RT-PCR of the TCR CDR3. TCRdb called the multiplex PCR reads again in MiXCR, with one record for every CDR3 protein. Of 620,000 or so distinct CDR3 sequences listed, about 14% are singletons. The receptor was isolated from a woman aged 50 to 60 with Graves' ophthalmopathy. Sequencing used blood.

CDR3 sequence: CASSKLAGMVERFF. The DNA of the CDR3 is TGTGCCAGCAGTAAGCTAGCGGGAATGGTTGAGCGGTTCTTC. The chain links TRBV28 to TRBJ2-1, with TRBD2 identical over 9 bases. CDR1 MDHEN and CDR2 SYDVKM come from the germline V gene. The CDR3 sequence is 14 residues long. The whole variable domain, filled in from reference TRBV28 and TRBJ2-1, reads DVKVTQSSRYLVKRTGEKVFLECVQDMDHENMFWYRQDPGLGLRLIYFSYDVKMKEKGDIPEGYSVSREKKERFSLILESASTNQTSMYLCASSKLAGMVERFFGPGTRLTVL.